Listed here are 30 T cell receptor beta chains from one sample, sequenced in a study of Graves' ophthalmopathy and Graves' hyperthyroidism. RNA transcripts yielded amplified TCR beta CDR3 regions. The workflow started with a first-round RT-PCR run with HTBI primers and then moved on to a second-round multiplex PCR. TCRdb recomputed calls from the multiplex PCR reads with MiXCR, one row per CDR3 protein. The data contain roughly 700,000 distinct CDR3 sequences, roughly 40% of them seen just once; the ten biggest clones take up around 40%. The sequenced sample was peripheral blood. These receptors all stem from an adult man with Graves' ophthalmopathy.

The gene calls are TRBV20-1 and TRBJ1-2; D call uncertain. This CDR3 has 14 residues. Looked up from germline, CDR1 is DFQATT and CDR2 is SNEGSKA (reference sequence). V was trimmed by 4 bases and J by 1 base, leaving 13 bases between them. CDR3 protein: CSATQISNNYGYTF. Written as DNA, the CDR3 is TGCAGTGCTACCCAGATTTCTAATAACTATGGCTACACCTTC.

This clonotype was counted a few times. This chain links TRBV5-6 with TRBJ1-5, with 7 bases aligning to TRBD1. This CDR3 is 16 amino acids long. The V and J ends lost 3 bases and 1 base, in that order; junction bases with no gene match: 7. The germline CDR1 and CDR2 sequences are SGHDT and YYEEEE. DNA of the CDR3: TGTGCCAGCAGCTCGTCCGGGACAGCAAGCAATCAGCCCCAGCATTTT. The encoded protein is CASSSSGTASNQPQHF.

This clonotype appeared a few times. The rearrangement links TRBV6-6 to TRBJ2-7; 8 bases line up with TRBD2. CDR3 size: 14 residues. V was clipped by 1 base and J by 2 bases; unmatched bases: 1. Looked up from germline, CDR1 is MNHNY and CDR2 is SVGAGI (reference sequence). The CDR3 loop reads CASSYWGLAYEQYF. The CDR3 DNA reads as TGTGCCAGCAGTTACTGGGGACTAGCCTACGAGCAGTACTTC.

This chain connects TRBV10-3 to TRBJ1-1; tentatively, D is TRBD1 (5 bases). The CDR3 runs 15 residues. The ends were cut back, 10 bases at V and 1 base at J, with 19 bases in the middle. In germline, CDR1 is ENHRY, CDR2 SYGVKD. The CDR3 spells CASRPGGGWNTEAFF. CDR3 bases: TGTGCCAGCAGACCCGGCGGGGGATGGAACACTGAAGCTTTCTTT.

A note on this clonotype: A much more abundant neighbour one base away suggests this may be a read error. This chain uses TRBV7-9 with TRBJ1-1; D gene unclear. Germline CDR1 is SEHNR and CDR2 is FQNEAQ (reference sequence). V shed 6 bases and J shed 4 bases, with 12 bases lying between them. The CDR3 is made up of 13 amino acids. CDR3 in amino acids: CASRGFRRTEAFF. The CDR3 nucleotides read TGTGCCAGCAGGGGGTTCAGGCGCACTGAAGCTTTCTTT.

This chain joins TRBV25-1 and TRBJ2-5; D unresolved. Looked up from germline, CDR1 is MGHDK and CDR2 is SYGVNS. V was clipped by 5 bases and J by 7 bases, with 20 bases between them. This CDR3 region has 15 residues. CDR3 region: CASSYSRAIEGTQYF. The CDR3 bases are TGTGCCAGCAGTTACTCAAGGGCGATTGAAGGGACCCAGTACTTC.

The chain employs TRBV7-9 and TRBJ2-7, with a tentative D call TRBD1 (6 bases). The germline CDR1 and CDR2 sequences are SEHNR and FQNEAQ (reference sequence). The CDR3 spans 15 residues. V lost 6 bases and J lost 2, with 17 bases in between. The CDR3 nucleotides are TGTGCCAGCAGTTACCTAAGAGGACAGACCTACGAGCAGTACTTC. Protein product: CASSYLRGQTYEQYF.

The table lists this clonotype with a count of one. A read error may produce the germline difference seen at one junction end. The chain links TRBV15 to TRBJ2-7, with D uncertain. This CDR3 region has 13 residues. Germline CDR1 LNHNV, CDR2 YYDKDF (reference sequence). The CDR3 sequence: CATSRGLTYGQYF. CDR3 nucleotides: TGTGCCACCAGCAGGGGTCTGACCTACGGGCAGTACTTC.

The chain combines TRBV2 with TRBJ1-4, with TRBD1 matching over 7 bases. V was pared by 5 bases and J by 3 bases, with 18 bases of the junction left unmatched. Germline V gene sequence: CDR1 SNHLY, CDR2 FYNNEI. The CDR3 has 19 amino acids. The DNA for the CDR3 is TGTGCCAGCAGTTACGACGTCCACGCGAGGGGGCTCGCTAATGAAAAACTGTTTTTT. It yields the protein CASSYDVHARGLANEKLFF.

CDR3 sequence (DNA): TGCAGTGCTATTAGGGGGCTAGGTGGGAACACCTTC. Amino acid sequence: CSAIRGLGGNTF. This rearrangement joins TRBV20-1 to TRBJ1-2; 7 bases agree with TRBD1. Germline values: CDR1 DFQATT, CDR2 SNEGSKA (reference sequence). Trimming removed 4 bases from V and 12 bases from J; junction bases left unmatched: 11. The CDR3 loop spans 12 amino acids.

This clonotype was counted between two and nine times. J is TRBJ1-5 and V is TRBV20-1; D gene uncertain. V lost 4 bases to trimming and J lost 6 bases, with 13 bases between them. Germline CDR1 DFQATT, CDR2 SNEGSKA (reference sequence). The CDR3 runs to 13 residues. CDR3 DNA: TGCAGTGCTATAGAAGGGTACGCTCAGCCCCAGCATTTT. It yields the protein CSAIEGYAQPQHF.

V is TRBV7-3 and J is TRBJ1-4; D unresolved. The germline V and J ends were trimmed by 5 bases and 7 bases, with 14 bases remaining between them. This CDR3 has 14 residues. Germline lookup yields CDR1 SGHTA and CDR2 FQGTGA. The DNA for the CDR3 is TGTGCCAGCAGCCCAGGACCTTCGGGTGAAAAACTGTTTTTT. Encoded protein: CASSPGPSGEKLFF.

V is TRBV2 and J is TRBJ2-5, with a tentative D call TRBD2 (6 bases). CDR1 is SNHLY and CDR2 is FYNNEI in the germline V gene. V was cut by 5 bases and J by 4 bases, with 14 bases left in between. The CDR3 has 14 amino acids. The CDR3 DNA is TGTGCCAGCAGTTTTTCTAGCGCAGGAGAGACCCAGTACTTC. It yields the protein CASSFSSAGETQYF.

Only a few counts were recorded for this clonotype. J is TRBJ1-5 and V is TRBV4-3; D remains unclear. Trimming cost V 0 bases and J 0 bases, with 9 bases left between them. The CDR3 covers 16 residues. CDR1 is LGHNA, CDR2 YSLEER, per germline. The CDR3, as DNA: TGCGCCAGCAGCCAAGAAGCTGTAAATAGCAATCAGCCCCAGCATTTT. It codes for CASSQEAVNSNQPQHF.

Details on this clonotype: This may be a read error: a much more frequent sequence differs by one nucleotide. The CDR3 DNA is TGTGCCGGCAGCCAGGGACGGGGGCTAGGCGAGCAGTACTTC. Protein product: CAGSQGRGLGEQYF. The V call is TRBV7-9, the J call TRBJ2-7; D assignment may be TRBD1 or TRBD2 (6 bases each). The CDR3 is 14 residues long. Per the germline V gene, CDR1 is SEHNR and CDR2 is FQNEAQ (reference sequence).

The rearrangement uses TRBV7-2 and TRBJ2-3; no clear D. CDR1 is SGHTA and CDR2 is FQGNSA in the germline V gene. The CDR3 is 17 residues long. V was shortened by 1 base and J by 1 base, with 15 bases between the two germline ends. This CDR3 is CASSLDPNLRGTDTQYF. Here the CDR3 DNA reads TGTGCCAGCAGCTTAGACCCAAACTTAAGGGGCACAGATACGCAGTATTTT.

In this sample, this clonotype turned up many times. The CDR3 is CASSLDSGTEAFF. In DNA form, the CDR3 reads TGTGCCAGCAGTCTAGACAGCGGCACTGAAGCTTTCTTT. The rearrangement uses TRBV2 and TRBJ1-1, with D possibly TRBD1 on 5 matching bases. CDR1 is SNHLY, CDR2 FYNNEI, per germline. This CDR3 is 13 amino acids long. V was clipped by 5 bases and J by 4 bases, with 11 bases between them.

Notes on this clonotype: A much larger clone differs from this one at a single base, so this may be a read error. The rearrangement joins TRBV2 to TRBJ1-2; perhaps TRBD1 as D (6 bases). The V end lost 7 bases, the J end lost 4 bases, and 16 bases lay between the germline ends. Germline V gives CDR1 SNHLY, CDR2 FYNNEI. This CDR3 is built from 14 residues. CDR3 in DNA: TGTGCCAGCAAACAGGGAGGTTGGGGCTATGGCTACACCTTC. It specifies CASKQGGWGYGYTF.

V usage is TRBV25-1 and J usage is TRBJ2-3; 8 nucleotides line up with TRBD2. V was pared by 4 bases and J by 0 bases, with 15 bases of the junction left unmatched. The CDR3 is made up of 19 amino acids. From germline, CDR1 is MGHDK and CDR2 SYGVNS. The CDR3 sequence is CASSARGLFQRGSTDTQYF. The CDR3 region has the DNA TGTGCCAGCAGTGCTAGGGGACTCTTTCAGCGGGGGAGCACAGATACGCAGTATTTT.

Turning to this clonotype: It may be a read error: a sequence one base away is much more abundant. CDR3 sequence (DNA): TGTGCCAGCAGTACAGGGATCTATGGCTACACCTTC. This translates into CASSTGIYGYTF. The chain recombines TRBV10-3 with TRBJ1-2; a possible D gene is TRBD1 (6 bases). Germline values: CDR1 ENHRY, CDR2 SYGVKD. The CDR3 contains 12 residues.

The chain uses TRBV2 and TRBJ2-7; the match to TRBD1 covers 8 bases. This CDR3 is 14 amino acids long. V lost 6 bases, J lost 4 bases, and 8 bases stayed unmatched. Germline V gene data show CDR1 as SNHLY and CDR2 as FYNNEI. The CDR3, as DNA: TGTGCCAGCAGGGGACAGGAGAATCTTTACGAGCAGTACTTC. Translated, it gives CASRGQENLYEQYF.

This sequence joins TRBV25-1 and TRBJ2-5; 7 nucleotides line up with TRBD2. V lost 8 bases, J lost 3 bases, and 12 bases stayed unmatched. The CDR3 runs to 15 residues. Germline V gene sequence: CDR1 MGHDK, CDR2 SYGVNS. The DNA of the CDR3 is TGTGCCAGCTCACCACCGTCGGGGGGAAAAGAGACCCAGTACTTC. As protein: CASSPPSGGKETQYF.

V usage is TRBV7-8 and J usage is TRBJ1-4; weak D call: TRBD1 (6 bases). From germline, CDR1 is SGHVS and CDR2 FQNEAQ. The length of the CDR3 is 16 residues. Trimming cost V 2 bases and J 8 bases, with 18 bases left between them. The CDR3: CASSLNQRGAGEKLFF. The CDR3 nucleotides are TGTGCCAGCAGCTTAAACCAAAGGGGGGCCGGCGAAAAACTGTTTTTT.

Ten or more counts support this clonotype. The chain uses TRBV29-1 and TRBJ2-7; 8 bases match TRBD1. The CDR3 extends over 14 amino acids. The germline V gene encodes CDR1 SQVTM and CDR2 ANQGSEA. Losses at the gene ends were 6 bases for V and 5 bases for J; bases not matched to a gene: 12. The CDR3 DNA sequence: TGCAGCGTAACGCTGCAGGGGGCTTTGGACGAGCAGTACTTC. As protein: CSVTLQGALDEQYF.

This rearrangement joins TRBV24-1 to TRBJ2-3; 7 bases agree with TRBD2. Germline assignment: CDR1 KGHDR and CDR2 SFDVKD. CDR3 size: 19 residues. Trimming cost V 5 bases and J 0 bases; bases outside gene matches: 16. This CDR3 is CATSGDEGGTQLSTDTQYF. The CDR3 DNA follows: TGTGCCACCAGTGGGGACGAGGGAGGGACCCAACTAAGCACAGATACGCAGTATTTT.

Only a few counts were recorded for this clonotype. J is TRBJ2-5 and V is TRBV9; D perhaps matches TRBD1 (6 bases). V lost 4 bases to trimming and J lost 7 bases, with 20 bases between them. The V gene's germline CDR1 is SGDLS and CDR2 YYNGEE. The CDR3 spans 15 residues. CDR3 bases: TGTGCCAGCAGCCAGGACAGTGGGGCGATAACGACCCAGTACTTC. Amino acid sequence: CASSQDSGAITTQYF.

This clonotype appeared a few times. The chain uses TRBV5-1 and TRBJ1-1, with D tentatively TRBD1 (6 bases). The germline V gene has CDR1 SGHRS and CDR2 YFSETQ. Trimming cost V 1 base and J 2 bases, with 15 bases left between them. The CDR3 length is 16 residues. The CDR3 nucleotides are TGCGCCAGCAGCTTGTCCGGAACAGGGATAAACACTGAAGCTTTCTTT. Translation: CASSLSGTGINTEAFF.

The V and J genes are TRBV6-6 and TRBJ1-5, with a possible D match to TRBD1 (6 bases). Germline V gives CDR1 MNHNY, CDR2 SVGAGI (reference sequence). V shed 5 bases and J shed 2 bases, with 13 bases lying between them. CDR3 length equals 15 residues. For the CDR3, the DNA is TGTGCCAGCAGTCAGGACAGTAGAGGCAATCAGCCCCAGCATTTT. Protein product: CASSQDSRGNQPQHF.

This clonotype occurred many times. The genes are TRBV7-2 and TRBJ2-7; D may be TRBD1 (5 bases). The V gene's germline CDR1 is SGHTA and CDR2 FQGNSA. The CDR3 has 13 amino acids. V lost 0 bases to trimming and J lost 6 bases, with 9 bases between them. The CDR3 is CASSLARQGEQYF. The CDR3 DNA is TGTGCCAGCAGCTTAGCGAGGCAGGGCGAGCAGTACTTC.

CDR3 region: CASGGLAEANTEAFF. The CDR3 bases are TGTGCCAGCGGGGGCTTAGCGGAAGCGAACACTGAAGCTTTCTTT. The V call is TRBV19, the J call TRBJ1-1, with D possibly being TRBD1 (6 bases). The V and J ends lost 9 bases and 1 base respectively, with 18 bases between them. Germline V gives CDR1 LNHDA, CDR2 SQIVND (reference sequence). The CDR3 is 15 residues long. The full variable domain, completed using reference TRBV19 and TRBJ1-1, is DGGITQSPKYLFRKEGQNVTLSCEQNLNHDAMYWYRQDPGQGLRLIYYSQIVNDFQKGDIAEGYSVSREKKESFPLTVTSAQKNPTAFYLCASGGLAEANTEAFFGQGTRLTVV.